This is a list of T cell receptor beta chains from one sample in a study of T cell responses to AZD1222 COVID-19 vaccine. TCRdb's table, derived via immunoSEQ multiplex PCR, lists solely in-frame clones and lacks some. The repertoire holds about 120,000 clones, with less than 90% as singletons. The material sequenced was peripheral blood, taken on day 0 of AZD1222 vaccination. Receptors originate from an adult in good health. The CDR3 runs from the conserved cysteine through the conserved F or W. Each record gives: clone size, D gene, V gene, J gene, CDR3 DNA, CDR3 protein. D genes are given only for firm matches. The listing skips clone size in some rows; elsewhere it reads once, few, many or a size class.

size: -; D: -; V: TRBV7-6; J: TRBJ2-7; DNA: TGTGCCAGCAGCTTAGTCTTAAACGGCGAGCAGTACTTC; CDR3: CASSLVLNGEQYF
size: -; D: TRBD2; V: TRBV5-1; J: TRBJ2-1; DNA: TGCGCCAGCAGCGAGGGACTAGCGGGAGGATCTACGTTCTTC; CDR3: CASSEGLAGGSTFF
size: few; D: -; V: TRBV3-1/TRBV3-2; J: TRBJ2-7; DNA: TGTGCCAGCAGCCAAGGCACCACAGGCTCCTACGAGCAGTACTTC; CDR3: CASSQGTTGSYEQYF
size: -; D: -; V: TRBV23-1; J: TRBJ1-5; DNA: TGCGCCCGCAGGGCCCGTCAGCCCCAGCATTTT; CDR3: CARRARQPQHF
size: -; D: -; V: TRBV5-4; J: TRBJ1-1; DNA: TGTGCCAGCAGCTTGGCCGGCGGGGCCGCCACTGAAGCTTTCTTT; CDR3: CASSLAGGAATEAFF
size: -; D: -; V: TRBV2; J: TRBJ2-6; DNA: TGTGCCAGCAGGTTAGACCCATCTGGGGCCAACGTCCTGACTTTC; CDR3: CASRLDPSGANVLTF
size: -; D: TRBD2; V: TRBV18; J: TRBJ2-4; DNA: TGTGCCAGCTCACCCCTCTGGATAGCGGGAGATCTAGGGAACATTCAGTACTTC; CDR3: CASSPLWIAGDLGNIQYF
size: -; D: -; V: TRBV30; J: TRBJ2-3; DNA: TGTGCCTGGAGTGTACCCCTAGCGCCGCCCACAGATACGCAGTATTTT; CDR3: CAWSVPLAPPTDTQYF
size: -; D: -; V: TRBV6-5; J: TRBJ2-7; DNA: TGTGCCATCGGCCGTGGCGAGCAGTACTTC; CDR3: CAIGRGEQYF
size: -; D: -; V: TRBV19; J: TRBJ2-3; DNA: TGTGCCAGTAGTGGGGCGGGACTCCACACAGATACGCAGTATTTT; CDR3: CASSGAGLHTDTQYF
size: -; D: -; V: TRBV3-1/TRBV3-2; J: TRBJ1-1; DNA: TGTGCCAGCAGCCAAGGTCGGGGACGTGAAGCTTTCTTT; CDR3: CASSQGRGREAFF
size: -; D: -; V: TRBV12-3/TRBV12-4; J: TRBJ2-7; DNA: TGTGCCAGCAGTGGACCGATCTACGAGCAGTACTTC; CDR3: CASSGPIYEQYF
size: -; D: -; V: TRBV27; J: TRBJ1-5; DNA: TGTGCCAGCAGTTTGCCTCGCTTCGGCCGCAATCAGCCCCAGCATTTT; CDR3: CASSLPRFGRNQPQHF
size: -; D: -; V: TRBV28; J: TRBJ1-5; DNA: TGTGCCAGCAGTTTCGGGACACCTAATCAGCCCCAGCATTTT; CDR3: CASSFGTPNQPQHF
size: -; D: -; V: TRBV5-1; J: TRBJ2-7; DNA: TGCGCCAGCAGAATCGGCCTTAGCTCCTACGAGCAGTACTTC; CDR3: CASRIGLSSYEQYF
size: -; D: -; V: TRBV7-3; J: TRBJ1-1; DNA: TGTGCCAGCAGCTTAATTCCCAGCGTGAACACTGAAGCTTTCTTT; CDR3: CASSLIPSVNTEAFF
size: -; D: -; V: TRBV18; J: TRBJ2-3; DNA: TGTGCCAGCTCCCCAAAGGGTCCGCCGGCAGATACGCAGTATTTT; CDR3: CASSPKGPPADTQYF
size: -; D: -; V: TRBV28; J: TRBJ1-2; DNA: TGTGCCAGCAACAGCAGGCTGGAAGGCTACACCTTC; CDR3: CASNSRLEGYTF
size: -; D: -; V: TRBV19; J: TRBJ1-5; DNA: TGTGCCAGTAGTTCCCAGGGACAATACTATCAGCCCCAGCATTTT; CDR3: CASSSQGQYYQPQHF
size: -; D: -; V: TRBV28; J: TRBJ2-7; DNA: TGTGCCAGCATCCGGGGGGACAGTAACCACGAGCAGTACTTC; CDR3: CASIRGDSNHEQYF
size: -; D: -; V: TRBV9; J: TRBJ2-3; DNA: TGTGCCAGCAGCGTAGTGGGGGACGGTTCCGCGAGCGATACGCAGTATTTT; CDR3: CASSVVGDGSASDTQYF
size: -; D: -; V: TRBV7-2; J: TRBJ2-7; DNA: TGTGCCAGCAGCTTAGCGCTAATCCAGTCCTACGAGCAGTACTTC; CDR3: CASSLALIQSYEQYF
size: -; D: -; V: TRBV24-1; J: TRBJ2-2; DNA: TGTGCCACTCAAGGGGGTATCGGGGAGCTGTTTTTT; CDR3: CATQGGIGELFF
size: -; D: TRBD1; V: TRBV24-1; J: TRBJ1-2; DNA: TGTGCCACCAGTGCTGAAGACAGGGGAGTTTATGGCTACACCTTC; CDR3: CATSAEDRGVYGYTF
size: -; D: -; V: TRBV11-3; J: TRBJ1-5; DNA: TGTGCCAGCAGTCCCCCCGGCGGGCTCAATCAGCCCCAGCATTTT; CDR3: CASSPPGGLNQPQHF
size: -; D: -; V: TRBV5-1; J: TRBJ2-5; DNA: TGCGCCAGCAGTGTTTCGCTTCAAGAGACCCAGTACTTC; CDR3: CASSVSLQETQYF
size: -; D: -; V: TRBV9; J: TRBJ2-5; DNA: TGTGCCAGCAGCGTAGCCGAGGGGGGCCCAGGGACCCAGTACTTC; CDR3: CASSVAEGGPGTQYF
size: -; D: -; V: TRBV2; J: TRBJ2-5; DNA: TGTGCCAGCAGTGAAAGCCCCAAGGGATCCCAGTACTTC; CDR3: CASSESPKGSQYF